This T cell receptor beta chain derives from a study of regulatory T cells in long-lasting Graves disease. This clonotype has a count of ten or more. Investigators prepared the TCR beta libraries by applying iRepertoire HTBI primers and Arm-PCR of CDR3 regions. One entry per CDR3 protein, called by TCRdb with MiXCR from the multiplex PCR reads. Here the sample spans about 240,000 distinct CDR3 sequences, about 19% being singletons. Sample time point: newly diagnosed GD, antithyroid drugs for less than 3 months. TCR sequences were obtained from RNA taken from PBMCs. V gave up 3 bases and J gave up 4 bases, with 7 bases separating them. CDR1 is SQVTM and CDR2 is ANQGSEA in the germline V gene. The CDR3 totals 11 residues.

The rearrangement links TRBV29-1 to TRBJ2-7; no definite D call. The source was peripheral blood mononuclear cells (PBMCs), collected at new diagnosis, from a patient treated with antithyroid drugs. This clonotype originated in a female donor with Graves disease. CDR3 amino acids: CSVDKNYEQYF. The CDR3 DNA reads TGCAGCGTTGACAAAAATTACGAGCAGTACTTC.